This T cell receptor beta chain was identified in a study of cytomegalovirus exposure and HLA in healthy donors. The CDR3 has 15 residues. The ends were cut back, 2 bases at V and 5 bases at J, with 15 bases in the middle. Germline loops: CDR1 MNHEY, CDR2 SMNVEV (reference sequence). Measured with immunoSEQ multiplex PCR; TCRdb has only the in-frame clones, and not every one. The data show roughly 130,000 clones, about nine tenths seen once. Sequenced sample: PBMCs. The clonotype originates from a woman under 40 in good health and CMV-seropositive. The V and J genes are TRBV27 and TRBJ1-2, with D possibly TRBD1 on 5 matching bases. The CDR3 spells CASSLEGRGRYGYTF. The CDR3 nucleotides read TGTGCCAGCAGTTTAGAAGGTCGGGGGAGATATGGCTACACCTTC.